Below, 24 T cell receptor beta chains from the same sample are listed, as sequenced in a study of vaccination and CD4 T cells after COVID-19 (dated 2022 in TCRdb). These receptors have no identified antigens. Libraries came from PCR. Sequencing took place on an Illumina iSeq 100. DNA from cultured CD4+ T cells was subjected to TCR sequencing with the Oncomine TCR Beta short-read assay at the Johns Hopkins FTIC core. Through fastp at Q25 and MiXCR, TCRdb rebuilt clones from the public reads, retaining in-frame beta chains. Each CDR3 protein appears once, grouped with its most common genes and DNA. Across this sample there are roughly 15,000 distinct CDR3 sequences, with approximately 53% seen only once. The ten most abundant clones make up over 9% of the sample. What this sample's treatment or condition label stands for: approximately 9-day PBMC culture with coronavirus spike peptide pools or control peptides (ViraFEST assay).

Sequencing was carried out using CD4+ T cells from blood, cultured in vitro. The source is a human donor who had recovered from COVID-19.

This clonotype was counted a few times. The rearrangement links TRBV27 to TRBJ1-6, with D perhaps TRBD1 (5 bases). This CDR3 region has 15 residues. Germline V gene data show CDR1 as MNHEY and CDR2 as SMNVEV (reference sequence). Trimming removed 1 base from V and 5 bases from J, with 9 bases in between. The DNA for the CDR3 is TGTGCCAGCAGTTTATGGGGGATCGATAATTCACCCCTCCACTTT. Its translation is CASSLWGIDNSPLHF.

V is TRBV6-5 and J is TRBJ2-3; 9 bases map to TRBD1. The CDR3 length is 14 residues. Germline V gene data show CDR1 as MNHEY and CDR2 as SVGAGI. The ends lost 4 bases at V and 8 bases at J; junction bases unmatched: 7. CDR3 coding DNA: TGTGCCAGCAGTTCTTACCGACAGGGGGGTACGCAGTATTTT. Translation: CASSSYRQGGTQYF.

The rearrangement joins TRBV28 to TRBJ2-7; 9 bases line up with TRBD1. The length of the CDR3 is 18 residues. With V trimmed by 5 bases and J by 1 base, 15 bases remained unmatched. Germline CDR1 reads MDHEN; CDR2 reads SYDVKM. CDR3 coding DNA: TGTGCCAGCAGTCCCGAGCTAGGCGGACAGGGGTTTTCCTACGAGCAGTACTTC. It codes for CASSPELGGQGFSYEQYF.

This chain joins TRBV20-1 and TRBJ1-5, with D unresolved. The CDR3 is 12 residues long. V shed 1 base and J shed 3 bases, with 4 bases lying between them. Germline V gene data show CDR1 as DFQATT and CDR2 as SNEGSKA (reference sequence). CDR3 region: CSARGDNQPQHF. CDR3 in DNA: TGCAGTGCTAGAGGGGACAATCAGCCCCAGCATTTT.

This clonotype was seen a handful of times. The J gene is TRBJ2-5, the V gene TRBV7-9, with D uncertain. CDR3 length equals 14 residues. Trimming left V 1 base short and J 1 base short, with 7 bases between. Germline V gene data show CDR1 as SEHNR and CDR2 as FQNEAQ (reference sequence). CDR3 in amino acids: CASSLDILQETQYF. The CDR3 bases are TGTGCCAGCAGCTTAGATATCCTCCAAGAGACCCAGTACTTC.

The chain has TRBV6-5 and TRBJ2-3; 7 bases are shared with TRBD2. Per germline, CDR1 MNHEY and CDR2 SVGAGI. CDR3 length equals 17 residues. V trimming: 0 bases; J trimming: 2 bases; junction bases outside the gene matches: 8. The CDR3 here is CASSYSIRTSATDTQYF. In DNA form, the CDR3 reads TGTGCCAGCAGTTACTCGATTCGGACTAGTGCCACAGATACGCAGTATTTT.

There are a few counts of this clonotype. The chain employs TRBV7-2 and TRBJ2-6, with 8 bases identical to TRBD1. CDR1 is SGHTA, CDR2 FQGNSA, per germline. Trimming took 2 bases from V and 3 from J; bases not matched to a gene: 9. This CDR3 spans 18 amino acids. CDR3 nucleotide sequence: TGTGCCAGCAGCTTAAGGGGGACAGGTGAAATTGGGGCCAACGTCCTGACTTTC. Its protein product is CASSLRGTGEIGANVLTF.

In nucleotides, the CDR3 is TGTGCCAGCAGCCCCGGACAGGCGAATCAGCCCCAGCATTTT. Translating it yields CASSPGQANQPQHF. The chain uses TRBV7-2 and TRBJ1-5; 7 positions match TRBD1. Looked up from germline, CDR1 is SGHTA and CDR2 is FQGNSA. The CDR3 loop spans 14 amino acids. Trimming removed 5 bases from V and 4 bases from J; junction bases left unmatched: 5.

The CDR3 DNA reads as TGTGCCAGCAGCCCCTATTTAGGCGCCGAGACCCAGTACTTC. Residues: CASSPYLGAETQYF. The chain is built from TRBV6-1 and TRBJ2-5; D gene uncertain. Trimming took 6 bases from V and 5 from J, leaving 16 bases between them. In germline, CDR1 is MNHNS, CDR2 SASEGT. The CDR3 consists of 14 residues.

The V gene is TRBV19, the J gene TRBJ2-3, with D uncertain. CDR3 length: 11 amino acids. Germline values: CDR1 LNHDA, CDR2 SQIVND (reference sequence). V lost 6 bases to trimming and J lost 2 bases, with 3 bases between them. Here the CDR3 DNA reads TGTGCCAGTAGATCCACAGATACGCAGTATTTT. The encoded protein is CASRSTDTQYF.

This sequence joins TRBV10-3 and TRBJ2-1, with 15 bases identical to TRBD2. The CDR3 has 18 amino acids. V lost 6 bases to trimming and J lost 3 bases; unmatched junction nucleotides: 9. Germline assignment: CDR1 ENHRY and CDR2 SYGVKD. The DNA of the CDR3 is TGTGCCATCAGCCCCTCCCCGGGACTAGCGGGAGGCTACAATGAGCAGTTCTTC. Translating gives CAISPSPGLAGGYNEQFF.

J is TRBJ1-5 and V is TRBV20-1; no reliable D call. The ends were cut back, 3 bases at V and 3 bases at J, with 12 bases in the middle. CDR3 length equals 14 residues. From germline, CDR1 is DFQATT and CDR2 SNEGSKA (reference sequence). CDR3 bases: TGCAGTGCTAGGTCCGGGTTAGTCAATCAGCCCCAGCATTTT. It encodes CSARSGLVNQPQHF.

This chain uses TRBV6-1 with TRBJ2-3; no definite D call. This CDR3 comprises 14 residues. V lost 11 bases to trimming and J lost 5 bases, with 20 bases between them. Germline CDR1 is MNHNS and CDR2 is SASEGT. The CDR3: CAGSDTQRRDTQYF. CDR3 nucleotides: TGTGCCGGCTCCGATACGCAGAGGCGAGATACGCAGTATTTT.

The CDR3 nucleotides read TGCAGCGTTGGTTCGGGCAATCAGCCCCAGCATTTT. As protein: CSVGSGNQPQHF. The J gene is TRBJ1-5, the V gene TRBV29-1, with D uncertain. CDR3 length equals 12 residues. With 4 bases removed from V and 2 bases from J, the gap between germline ends came to 6 bases. CDR1 and CDR2 (germline): SQVTM, ANQGSEA. The entire variable domain, with the rest obtained from reference TRBV29-1 and TRBJ1-5, is as follows: SAVISQKPSRDICQRGTSLTIQCQVDSQVTMMFWYRQQPGQSLTLIATANQGSEATYESGFVIDKFPISRPNLTFSTLTVSNMSPEDSSIYLCSVGSGNQPQHFGDGTRLSIL.

This clonotype occurred a few times. The chain links TRBV7-2 to TRBJ2-7; 7 nucleotides line up with TRBD2. The CDR3 consists of 19 residues. CDR1 is SGHTA and CDR2 is FQGNSA in the germline V gene. With V trimmed by 0 bases and J by 0 bases, 14 bases remained unmatched. CDR3 sequence: CASSLAGAHGGRISYEQYF. CDR3 sequence (DNA): TGTGCCAGCAGCTTAGCGGGAGCCCATGGCGGGAGAATCTCCTACGAGCAGTACTTC.

In this sample, this clonotype turned up a few times. The chain carries TRBV6-1 and TRBJ2-5; D ambiguous. The germline gives CDR1 MNHNS, CDR2 SASEGT. V dropped 7 bases and J dropped 2 bases, with 23 bases sitting between them. The CDR3 has 17 residues. The CDR3 coding sequence is TGTGCCAGCAATATGCTGAGCCTAAGAACCCCTCAAGAGACCCAGTACTTC. Its translation: CASNMLSLRTPQETQYF.

The J gene is TRBJ2-2, the V gene TRBV2, with a tentative D call TRBD1 (5 bases). The length of the CDR3 is 16 residues. The germline V gene has CDR1 SNHLY and CDR2 FYNNEI. V lost 2 bases and J 2 bases, leaving 12 bases between the germline ends. The CDR3 bases are TGTGCCAGCAGTGAACAGGGTGGCGCCAACACCGGGGAGCTGTTTTTT. Protein product: CASSEQGGANTGELFF.

The chain joins TRBV27 to TRBJ2-3, with 10 bases fitting TRBD2. Trimming removed 3 bases from V and 0 bases from J; junction bases left unmatched: 9. The CDR3 is made up of 18 amino acids. Per the germline V gene, CDR1 is MNHEY and CDR2 is SMNVEV (reference sequence). CDR3 residues: CASSFVGILAGSTDTQYF. CDR3 DNA: TGTGCCAGCAGTTTCGTGGGGATACTAGCGGGAAGCACAGATACGCAGTATTTT.

The chain links TRBV28 to TRBJ2-3; 7 bases map to TRBD1. The CDR3 consists of 14 residues. Germline V CDR1 and CDR2: MDHEN, SYDVKM. Unmatched junction bases numbered 11, after V lost 8 bases and J lost 6 bases. CDR3 coding DNA: TGTGCCAGCGACAGGGCAGGGGGTATGGATACGCAGTATTTT. Amino acids: CASDRAGGMDTQYF.

The chain carries TRBV18 and TRBJ1-1; D gene unclear. Germline CDR1 and CDR2: KGHSH and LQKENI. V lost 4 bases, J lost 11 bases, and 17 bases lay in between. This CDR3 region has 13 residues. CDR3 amino acids: CASSLIPSDPAFF. DNA of the CDR3: TGTGCCAGCTCACTCATCCCGTCAGATCCGGCTTTCTTT.

The CDR3: CSASQRSASYNEQFF. The CDR3 DNA is TGCAGTGCTAGCCAACGTAGCGCTAGCTACAATGAGCAGTTCTTC. This chain links TRBV20-1 with TRBJ2-1, with D perhaps matching TRBD2 (5 bases). The CDR3 is 15 residues long. Germline CDR1 DFQATT, CDR2 SNEGSKA (reference sequence). V was shortened by 3 bases and J by 3 bases, with 15 bases between the two germline ends.

The chain uses TRBV5-1 and TRBJ2-3; the D is unclear. Trimming removed 4 bases from V and 1 base from J, with 13 bases in between. This CDR3 region has 15 residues. CDR1 SGHRS and CDR2 YFSETQ come from the germline V gene. The CDR3 spells CASSQDTQRTDTQYF. The CDR3 bases are TGCGCCAGCAGCCAAGACACGCAGCGCACAGATACGCAGTATTTT.

There are a few counts of this clonotype. The chain links TRBV7-3 to TRBJ1-2; D remains ambiguous. V was shortened by 4 bases and J by 6 bases, with 6 bases between the two germline ends. The V gene's germline CDR1 is SGHTA and CDR2 FQGTGA. The CDR3 totals 11 residues. The CDR3 reads CASSSGDGYTF. In nucleotides, the CDR3 is TGTGCCAGCAGCTCCGGAGATGGCTACACCTTC.

This clonotype is labeled as large (0.1 to 1%). The V and J genes are TRBV12-3 or TRBV12-4 and TRBJ2-7, with 7 bases aligning to TRBD2. Germline trimming cut 4 bases from V and 6 bases from J; bases unmatched to any gene: 9. The CDR3 totals 14 residues. CDR3 bases: TGTGCCAGCAGTTGGTCGGGAGGTTTAACCGAGCAGTACTTC. Translated: CASSWSGGLTEQYF.